The present T cell receptor beta chain was sequenced within a study of T cells in localized non-small cell lung cancer. Regarding the study as a whole: Uninvolved adjacent lung had the highest recorded T cell clonality, with tumor below it.

Between the trimmed V and J ends, which lost 5 bases and 1 base, there was a span of 12 bases. Germline loops: CDR1 LNHDA, CDR2 SQIVND (reference sequence). The CDR3 is 15 amino acids. Concerning this clone: Its antigen is unknown.

TCRdb's copy holds only in-frame clones and misses some; the assay was immunoSEQ multiplex PCR. The data show about 2,000 clones, 25% seen once. The receptor was derived from a man aged 35 to 69 with stage II lung adenocarcinoma. The chain couples TRBV19 to TRBJ1-5; the D gene is possibly TRBD1 (5 bases). The input for sequencing was lung tumor tissue, taken before any cancer treatment. CDR3 sequence (DNA): TGTGCCAGTAGTGGAGGGACGGTGAGCAATCAGCCCCAGCATTTT. Translating gives CASSGGTVSNQPQHF. The whole variable domain, filled in from reference TRBV19 and TRBJ1-5, reads DGGITQSPKYLFRKEGQNVTLSCEQNLNHDAMYWYRQDPGQGLRLIYYSQIVNDFQKGDIAEGYSVSREKKESFPLTVTSAQKNPTAFYLCASSGGTVSNQPQHFGDGTRLSIL.